This TCR beta chain was documented in a study of cytomegalovirus exposure and HLA in healthy donors. Study findings and constraints: It has been reported that TCR beta sequences accurately predicted the HLA-A and HLA-B alleles of most subjects. Follow-up analysis seemed to connect common viral pathogens with several of the most significant clusters identified. A later analysis found that most CMV-associated TCR beta chains appeared HLA-restricted.

Amplification used 60 Vbeta primers and 13 Jbeta primers. The method was immunoSEQ multiplex PCR; TCRdb's version includes in-frame clones alone and lacks a portion of them. The table includes under 150,000 clones, roughly 80% detected once. A remark on this clone: Its cognate antigen is unknown.

Germline values: CDR1 SNHLY, CDR2 FYNNEI. V lost 2 bases to trimming and J lost 0 bases, with 10 bases between them. This CDR3 has 16 amino acids. The sample taken for sequencing was PBMCs. J is TRBJ2-2 and V is TRBV2, with no clear D. The receptor comes from a woman between 50 and 59 years old in good health and CMV-seropositive. CDR3: CASSERTAANTGELFF. In DNA, the CDR3 is TGTGCCAGCAGTGAAAGAACTGCCGCGAACACCGGGGAGCTGTTTTTT.